Described below is a single T cell receptor beta chain sequence and its context. Its antigen is not identified. Primers included in the PCR were 60 Vbeta and 13 Jbeta primers. Authors' data handling: Unique TCR beta chains numbered approximately 80 million in a later analysis, with 10 million to 14 million shared. Sequenced by immunoSEQ multiplex PCR; TCRdb stores in-frame clones only, minus some. V and J calls and clone size are as listed in that table; D and trimming were resolved from the DNA. The sample shows around 150,000 clones, about three quarters of them seen only once. The data originate from a study of cytomegalovirus exposure and HLA in healthy donors. Study conclusions and caveats: By a later analysis, the bulk of CMV-associated TCR beta chains appeared HLA-restricted.

Per germline, CDR1 SGHNT and CDR2 YYREEE (reference sequence). The CDR3 sequence is 13 residues long. Between the trimmed V and J ends, which lost 0 bases and 6 bases, there was a span of 6 bases. Sequencing was performed on PBMCs. The chain recombines TRBV5-4 with TRBJ2-2; a possible D gene is TRBD1 (5 bases). The sequence was obtained from a man younger than 45 in good health and CMV-seropositive. CDR3: CASSLVGPGELFF. The CDR3 region has the DNA TGTGCCAGCAGCTTGGTGGGGCCCGGGGAGCTGTTTTTT.